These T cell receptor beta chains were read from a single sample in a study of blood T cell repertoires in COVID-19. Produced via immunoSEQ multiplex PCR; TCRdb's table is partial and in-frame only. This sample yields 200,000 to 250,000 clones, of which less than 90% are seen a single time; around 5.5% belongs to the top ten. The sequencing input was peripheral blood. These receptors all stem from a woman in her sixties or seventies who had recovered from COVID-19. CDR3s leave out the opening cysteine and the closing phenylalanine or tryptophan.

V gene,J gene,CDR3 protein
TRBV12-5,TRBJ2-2,ASGLGPVYRAVRNGELF
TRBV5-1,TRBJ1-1,ASSSGGTTNTEAF
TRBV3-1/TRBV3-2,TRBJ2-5,ASSQGTSGGQETQY
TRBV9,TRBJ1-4,ASSAQGAGEKLF
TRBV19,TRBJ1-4,ASSIRGTPTNEKLF
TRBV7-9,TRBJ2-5,ASSSRTADETQY
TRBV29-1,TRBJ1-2,SVPPGQGSGYT
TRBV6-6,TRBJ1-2,ASSYAGQGVHGYT
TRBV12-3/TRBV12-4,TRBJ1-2,ASSSTGGYGYT
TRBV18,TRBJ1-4,ASSPPSGANEKLF
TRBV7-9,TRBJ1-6,ASSLEQGFGNSPLH
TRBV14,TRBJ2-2,ASSQLRARTGELF
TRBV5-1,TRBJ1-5,ASSLTGDQPQH
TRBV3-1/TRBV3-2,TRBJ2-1,ASSQDLGATEQF
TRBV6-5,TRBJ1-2,ASSSHGGYGYT
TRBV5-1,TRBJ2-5,ASSSGVQETQY
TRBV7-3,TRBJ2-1,ASSPPTSGGDNEQF
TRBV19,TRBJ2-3,ASSTGTAPSTDTQY
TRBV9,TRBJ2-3,ASSVEGRADTQY
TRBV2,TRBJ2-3,ASSGPQAGPYTDTQY
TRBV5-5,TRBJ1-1,ASSFKDRGTEAF
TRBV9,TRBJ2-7,ASSVGSGQGNEQY